The present TCR beta chain was sequenced within a study of T cell repertoires and leukemia-associated antigens. Study information: About 16.1 million effective reads came from all samples combined.

The study's findings and limits: No significant group difference appeared in Vbeta, Jbeta or VDJ counts.

The CD3+ T cells first had an overnight rest without serum. There are many counts of this clonotype. Its antigen remains unknown. TCRdb redid the calling of the 5' RACE reads with MiXCR, one entry per CDR3 protein. The sample lists about 11,000 distinct CDR3 sequences; 40% to 45% were seen once. V lost 3 bases and J lost 8, with 11 bases in between. Germline V gene data show CDR1 as SGDLS and CDR2 as YYNGEE. The CDR3 contains 12 residues. Sequenced: CD3+ T cells sorted from blood and cultured. The genes are TRBV9 and TRBJ1-2; D gene ambiguous. This TCR derives from a female donor in good health. The CDR3 loop is CASSGSRAGYTF. Here the CDR3 DNA reads TGTGCCAGCAGCGGGAGCCGAGCAGGCTACACCTTC.